Below are 13 T cell receptor beta chains sequenced from a single sample in a study of T cell responses to AZD1222 COVID-19 vaccine. Some clones are missing from TCRdb's copy, which holds only in-frame ones; the method was immunoSEQ multiplex PCR. The sample holds over 45,000 clones, 87% seen once. Here the sequenced sample was peripheral blood, taken on day 0 of AZD1222 vaccination. These receptors came from an adult in good health.

There are a few counts of this clone. The chain employs TRBV4-3 and TRBJ2-1, with TRBD2 matching 15 bases. Germline V gene lookup returns CDR1 LGHNA and CDR2 YSLEER. V shed 4 bases, J shed 10 bases, and the junction held 2 bases outside the gene matches. There are 14 residues in the CDR3. CDR3 loop: CASSRGLAGGEQFF. In DNA form, the CDR3 reads TGCGCCAGCAGCCGAGGACTAGCGGGGGGGGAGCAGTTCTTC.

This chain joins TRBV7-9 and TRBJ1-1; TRBD1 aligns across 8 bases. Germline CDR1 reads SEHNR; CDR2 reads FQNEAQ (reference sequence). The V and J ends lost 6 bases and 11 bases, in that order; junction bases with no gene match: 5. The CDR3 runs to 11 residues. The chain's CDR3 is CASRETGDAFF. The DNA of the CDR3 is TGTGCCAGCAGAGAGACAGGGGACGCTTTCTTT.

The CDR3: CASSLGDGPNEKLFF. For the CDR3, the DNA is TGTGCCAGCAGCTTGGGGGACGGACCTAATGAAAAACTGTTTTTT. This chain joins TRBV11-2 and TRBJ1-4; TRBD1 might be the D (5 bases). This CDR3 region has 15 residues. V shed 3 bases and J shed 3 bases, with 11 bases lying between them. Germline CDR1 is SGHAT and CDR2 is FQNNGV.

The chain joins TRBV27 to TRBJ2-7; 8 positions match TRBD1. J was trimmed by 5 bases and V by 3 bases; bases with no gene match: 6. The CDR3 is 14 amino acids. Germline assignment: CDR1 MNHEY and CDR2 SMNVEV (reference sequence). For the CDR3, the DNA is TGTGCCAGCAGTTTGACCAGGGGGCATCACGAGCAGTACTTC. It yields the protein CASSLTRGHHEQYF.

The genes are TRBV6-2 or TRBV6-3 and TRBJ2-3; D uncertain. This CDR3 is built from 14 residues. Germline CDR1 reads MNHEY; CDR2 reads SVGEGT. Trimming left V 2 bases short and J 0 bases short, with 6 bases between. The CDR3 nucleotides are TGTGCCAGCAGTTACAGAGTCAGCACAGATACGCAGTATTTT. Its translation: CASSYRVSTDTQYF.

The chain combines TRBV27 with TRBJ2-7, with D tentatively TRBD1 or TRBD2 (5 bases each). CDR1 is MNHEY and CDR2 is SMNVEV in the germline V gene (reference sequence). The CDR3 extends over 14 amino acids. V was pared by 3 bases and J by 4 bases, with 13 bases between. The CDR3 here is CASSLAGTPYEQYF. The DNA for the CDR3 is TGTGCCAGCAGTTTGGCCGGGACCCCGTACGAGCAGTACTTC.

J is TRBJ2-2 and V is TRBV2, with a tentative D call TRBD2 (6 bases). Between the trimmed V and J ends, which lost 4 bases and 1 base, there was a span of 10 bases. The germline CDR1 and CDR2 sequences are SNHLY and FYNNEI. This CDR3 comprises 15 residues. In DNA form, the CDR3 reads TGTGCCAGCAGTGTGGAGGGGCTGAACACCGGGGAGCTGTTTTTT. It specifies CASSVEGLNTGELFF.

The rearrangement links TRBV6-5 to TRBJ1-1; 9 bases align to TRBD1. This CDR3 has 14 amino acids. V shed 1 base, J shed 6 bases, and the junction held 3 bases outside the gene matches. From germline, CDR1 is MNHEY and CDR2 SVGAGI. CDR3 loop: CASSYLQGAAEAFF. Here the CDR3 DNA reads TGTGCCAGCAGTTACTTACAGGGGGCGGCTGAAGCTTTCTTT.

V usage is TRBV9 and J usage is TRBJ1-5; D uncertain. Germline CDR1 and CDR2: SGDLS and YYNGEE. Trimming shortened V by 2 bases and J by 2 bases, and 5 bases separated the two germline ends. This CDR3 is built from 13 residues. CDR3: CASSVWGNQPQHF. CDR3 DNA: TGTGCCAGCAGCGTTTGGGGCAATCAGCCCCAGCATTTT.

This clone was seen once. This chain connects TRBV24-1 to TRBJ1-2, with D possibly matching TRBD1 (5 bases). The CDR3 loop spans 15 amino acids. Trimming removed 5 bases from V and 4 bases from J, with 16 bases in between. In germline, CDR1 is KGHDR, CDR2 SFDVKD. The CDR3 coding sequence is TGTGCCACCAGTGCCCCGACAGCTAACTTCTATGGCTACACCTTC. This gives the protein CATSAPTANFYGYTF.

The chain carries TRBV19 and TRBJ2-5, with TRBD2 matching over 7 bases. With 6 bases clipped from V and 5 bases from J, the junction kept 6 bases outside the gene matches. CDR3 size: 13 residues. CDR1 is LNHDA, CDR2 SQIVND, per germline (reference sequence). Here the CDR3 reads CASSPQGGETQYF. DNA for the CDR3: TGTGCCAGTAGCCCCCAGGGAGGGGAGACCCAGTACTTC.

The V gene is TRBV24-1, the J gene TRBJ1-5; D is unresolved. CDR1 is KGHDR, CDR2 SFDVKD, per germline. The CDR3 length is 13 residues. The ends were cut back, 1 base at V and 7 bases at J, with 7 bases in the middle. The CDR3 DNA is TGTGCCACCAGTGATTTTAACGGCCAGCCCCAGCATTTT. This encodes CATSDFNGQPQHF.

The V and J genes are TRBV6-5 and TRBJ1-4, with D unclear. The CDR3 is made up of 16 amino acids. Trimming took 0 bases from V and 7 from J, leaving 15 bases between them. Germline lookup yields CDR1 MNHEY and CDR2 SVGAGI. The CDR3 DNA sequence: TGTGCCAGCAGTTACTCGAAGCCGGGCTGGTCTGAAAAACTGTTTTTT. This encodes CASSYSKPGWSEKLFF.